This T cell receptor beta chain derives from a study of blood T cell repertoires in COVID-19. Original handling: Reference gene primers were amplified, and this amplification served to estimate nucleated cell counts. Profiled with immunoSEQ multiplex PCR; TCRdb holds only in-frame clones, not every one. That table is the source of V, J and clone size, and D and trimming were worked out from the DNA. The profile shows roughly 340,000 clones, approximately 87% of them singletons. The CDR3 has 15 amino acids. The V end was cut by 2 bases, the J end by 6 bases, with 13 bases between. CDR1 and CDR2 from the germline V gene are KGHSH and LQKENI.

The TCR comes from a woman aged 50 to 60 with COVID-19, enrolled during active disease. This chain uses TRBV18 with TRBJ2-2; D possibly corresponds to TRBD2 (6 bases). The source material was peripheral blood. The DNA for the CDR3 is TGTGCCAGCTCACCAAGCGGCGGGATAGCCGGGGAGCTGTTTTTT. This translates into CASSPSGGIAGELFF. The full variable domain, its missing parts supplied by reference TRBV18 and TRBJ2-2, is NAGVMQNPRHLVRRRGQEARLRCSPMKGHSHVYWYRQLPEEGLKFMVYLQKENIIDESGMPKERFSAEFPKEGPSILRIQQVVRGDSAAYFCASSPSGGIAGELFFGEGSRLTVL.